The T cell receptor beta chain described here comes from a study of blood T cells in healthy people across ages. Sample-barcoded 5' priming and a J-beta primer mix drove a second PCR of 7 to 11 cycles. Every sample gave at least 2.5 million paired-end reads containing CDR3. A single record per CDR3 protein comes from TCRdb applying MiXCR to the 5' RACE reads. Among 1 million or so distinct CDR3 sequences listed, more than 35% were seen once. Study results and caveats: Unsorted PBMC material precluded a definitive naive versus antigen-experienced comparison. Per million T cells, TCR beta diversity dropped about linearly as age rose.

On this clonotype: Antigen unknown.

Ranging in age from about 6 to 95, the donors were healthy Caucasian individuals from Russia. The sample was blood. This receptor was identified in a woman aged 55-70 years in good health.

This CDR3 is CASSLEGGPHYEQYF. The CDR3 DNA follows: TGTGCCAGCAGCTTAGAGGGGGGCCCCCACTACGAGCAGTACTTC. The rearrangement joins TRBV7-9 to TRBJ2-7; tentatively, D is TRBD1 or TRBD2 (6 bases each). The CDR3 covers 15 residues. V was trimmed by 1 base and J by 3 bases, leaving 13 bases between them. Per the germline V gene, CDR1 is SEHNR and CDR2 is FQNEAQ (reference sequence). The full variable domain, rest sourced from reference TRBV7-9 and TRBJ2-7, is DTGVSQNPRHKITKRGQNVTFRCDPISEHNRLYWYRQTLGQGPEFLTYFQNEAQLEKSRLLSDRFSAERPKGSFSTLEIQRTEQGDSAMYLCASSLEGGPHYEQYFGPGTRLTVT.